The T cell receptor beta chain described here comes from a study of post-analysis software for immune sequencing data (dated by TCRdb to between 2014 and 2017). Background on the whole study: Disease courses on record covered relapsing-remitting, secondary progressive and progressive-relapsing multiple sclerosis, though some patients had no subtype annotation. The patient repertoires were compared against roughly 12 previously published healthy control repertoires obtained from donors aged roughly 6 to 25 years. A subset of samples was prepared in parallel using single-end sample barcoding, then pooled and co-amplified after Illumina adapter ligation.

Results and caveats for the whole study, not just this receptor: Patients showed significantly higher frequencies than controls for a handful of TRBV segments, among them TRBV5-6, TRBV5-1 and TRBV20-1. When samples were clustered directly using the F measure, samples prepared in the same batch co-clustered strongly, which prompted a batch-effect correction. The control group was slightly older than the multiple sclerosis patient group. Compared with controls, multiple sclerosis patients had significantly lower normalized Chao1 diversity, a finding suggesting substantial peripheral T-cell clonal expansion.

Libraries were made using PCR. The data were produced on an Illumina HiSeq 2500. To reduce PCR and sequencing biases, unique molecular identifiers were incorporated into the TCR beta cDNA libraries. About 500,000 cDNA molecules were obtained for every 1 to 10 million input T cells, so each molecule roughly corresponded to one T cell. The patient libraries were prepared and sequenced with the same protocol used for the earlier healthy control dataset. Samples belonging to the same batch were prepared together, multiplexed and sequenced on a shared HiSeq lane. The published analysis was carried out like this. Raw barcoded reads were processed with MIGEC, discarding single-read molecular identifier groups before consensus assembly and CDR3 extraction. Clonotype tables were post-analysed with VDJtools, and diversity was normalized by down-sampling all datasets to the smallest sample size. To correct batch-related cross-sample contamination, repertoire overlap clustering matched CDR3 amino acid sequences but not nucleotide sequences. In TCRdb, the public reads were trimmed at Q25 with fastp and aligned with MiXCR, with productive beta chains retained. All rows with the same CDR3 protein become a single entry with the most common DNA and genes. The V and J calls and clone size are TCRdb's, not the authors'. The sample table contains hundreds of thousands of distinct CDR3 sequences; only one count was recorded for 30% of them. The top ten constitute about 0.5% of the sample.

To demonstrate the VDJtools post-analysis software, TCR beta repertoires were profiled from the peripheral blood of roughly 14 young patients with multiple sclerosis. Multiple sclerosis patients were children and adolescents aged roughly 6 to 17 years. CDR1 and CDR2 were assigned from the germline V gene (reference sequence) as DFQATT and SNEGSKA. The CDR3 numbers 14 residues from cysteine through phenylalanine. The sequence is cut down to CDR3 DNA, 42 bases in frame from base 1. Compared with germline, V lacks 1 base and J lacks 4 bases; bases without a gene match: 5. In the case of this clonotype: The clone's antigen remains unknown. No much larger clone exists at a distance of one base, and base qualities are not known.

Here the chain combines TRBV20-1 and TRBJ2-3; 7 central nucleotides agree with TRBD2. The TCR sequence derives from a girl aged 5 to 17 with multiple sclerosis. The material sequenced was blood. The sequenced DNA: TGCAGTGCTAGAGCCGGGGGGAGTGCAGATACGCAGTATTTT. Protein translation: CSARAGGSADTQYF.